This T cell receptor (beta chain) emerged from a study of blood T cell repertoires in COVID-19. As for the study in general: The United States, Italy and Spain supplied acute and convalescent COVID-19 samples. PBMCs, B-cell-depleted T cells, or T cells provided the cDNA or gDNA that made up the material.

Per the authors' pipeline: Nucleated cell counts were estimated from reference gene primer amplification. Generated by immunoSEQ multiplex PCR, the TCRdb table keeps only in-frame clones and is missing some. V and J calls plus clone size are reproduced from that table; the DNA served to infer D and trimming. The sample has under 250,000 clones; around nine tenths are singletons. The sequenced material came from peripheral blood. The clonotype was recovered from a woman aged 60-75 years who had recovered from COVID-19.

The CDR3 DNA is TGCAGTGCTAGTGAGGGGACAGGGTATTACAATGAGCAGTTCTTC. Translating gives CSASEGTGYYNEQFF. This chain uses TRBV20-1 with TRBJ2-1, with 9 bases that match TRBD1. CDR3 size: 15 residues. Germline V lookup: CDR1 DFQATT, CDR2 SNEGSKA (reference sequence). V shed 3 bases, J shed 4 bases, and the junction held 7 bases outside the gene matches.